The T cell receptor (beta chain) under discussion was sequenced for a study of spatial heterogeneity in lung cancer. Germline lookup yields CDR1 DFQATT and CDR2 SNEGSKA (reference sequence). The CDR3 spans 14 residues. As to time point: sample taken at primary tumor resection. From the 5' RACE reads, TCRdb called clonotypes with MiXCR, one entry per CDR3 protein. Here the sample spans approximately 3,000 distinct CDR3 sequences, 15% to 20% being singletons. The sequence came from a female donor with early-stage non-small cell lung cancer. Sequences were derived from normal lung tissue next to the tumor, sampled at surgery. The J gene is TRBJ2-3, the V gene TRBV20-1, with unresolved D. Here the CDR3 DNA reads TGCAGCCTGGGCGCGGTATTAGGTACAGATACGCAGTATTTT. As protein: CSLGAVLGTDTQYF.